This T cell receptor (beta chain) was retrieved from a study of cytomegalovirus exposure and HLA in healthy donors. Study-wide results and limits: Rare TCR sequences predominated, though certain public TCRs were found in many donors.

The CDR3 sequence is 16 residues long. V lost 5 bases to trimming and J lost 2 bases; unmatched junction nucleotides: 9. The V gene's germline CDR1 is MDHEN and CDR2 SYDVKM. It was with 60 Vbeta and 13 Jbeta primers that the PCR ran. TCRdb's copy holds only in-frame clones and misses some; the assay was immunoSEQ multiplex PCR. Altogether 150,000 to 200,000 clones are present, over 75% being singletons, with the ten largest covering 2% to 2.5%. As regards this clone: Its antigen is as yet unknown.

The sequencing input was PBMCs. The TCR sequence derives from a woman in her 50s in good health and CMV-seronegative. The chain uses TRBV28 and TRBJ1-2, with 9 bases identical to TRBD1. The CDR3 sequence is CASSTGTGLVNYGYTF. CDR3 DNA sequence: TGTGCCAGCAGTACCGGGACAGGGCTCGTGAACTATGGCTACACCTTC.